A single sample gave rise to the 24 T cell receptor beta chains below, sequenced in a study of T cell responses to AZD1222 COVID-19 vaccine. The table came from immunoSEQ multiplex PCR; TCRdb's copy has only in-frame clones and leaves some out. The data hold 150,000 to 200,000 clones, with about 90% observed a single time. The sequences come from peripheral blood, collected 28 days after the second AZD1222 dose. The receptor source for this set is an adult who received the AZD1222 COVID-19 vaccine.

The table lists this clone with a few counts. In DNA, the CDR3 is TGCGCCAGGGCTCCCTTCGATGGGCGAGAGGATGAGCAGTTCTTC. It encodes CARAPFDGREDEQFF. The rearrangement joins TRBV5-1 to TRBJ2-1; D ambiguous. This CDR3 spans 15 amino acids. Germline-derived CDR1 and CDR2 are SGHRS and YFSETQ. The ends were cut back, 8 bases at V and 8 bases at J, with 23 bases in the middle.

The gene calls are TRBV28 and TRBJ1-5, with D perhaps matching TRBD1 (6 bases). CDR1 and CDR2 (germline): MDHEN, SYDVKM. The CDR3 has 13 amino acids. The V and J ends lost 10 bases and 1 base respectively, with 11 bases between them. CDR3 sequence reads: CATLDRSNQPQHF. In nucleotides, the CDR3 is TGTGCCACCCTAGACAGGAGCAATCAGCCCCAGCATTTT.

The chain combines TRBV11-2 with TRBJ2-3, with unresolved D. V was shortened by 3 bases and J by 1 base, with 5 bases between the two germline ends. CDR3 length equals 13 residues. Germline V lookup: CDR1 SGHAT, CDR2 FQNNGV. CDR3 protein: CASSFQGTDTQYF. The DNA of the CDR3 is TGTGCCAGCAGCTTTCAGGGCACAGATACGCAGTATTTT.

This chain connects TRBV18 to TRBJ2-7; D is possibly TRBD1 (5 bases). Germline CDR1 KGHSH, CDR2 LQKENI. The CDR3 totals 16 residues. Trimming cost V 5 bases and J 0 bases, with 17 bases left between them. The CDR3 DNA reads TGTGCCAGCTCATCAATCCCATCAGGGAACTCCTACGAGCAGTACTTC. Translated: CASSSIPSGNSYEQYF.

The rearrangement uses TRBV19 and TRBJ2-7; 10 bases match TRBD1. The CDR3 spans 15 residues. Unmatched junction bases numbered 7, after V lost 5 bases and J lost 3 bases. From germline, CDR1 is LNHDA and CDR2 SQIVND (reference sequence). CDR3 sequence: CASSPRTGGNYEQYF. The CDR3 DNA reads TGTGCCAGTAGTCCCCGGACAGGGGGTAACTACGAGCAGTACTTC.

A note on this clone: At the DNA level, this CDR3 is encoded by other sequences in the same sample as well. This chain uses TRBV20-1 with TRBJ2-1; D unresolved. Between the trimmed V and J ends, which lost 3 bases and 4 bases, there was a span of 4 bases. This CDR3 contains 11 residues. CDR1 is DFQATT and CDR2 is SNEGSKA in the germline V gene (reference sequence). DNA for the CDR3: TGCAGTGCTAGCCCATACAATGAGCAGTTCTTC. It yields the protein CSASPYNEQFF.

V and J are TRBV7-2 and TRBJ1-3; D is unclear. Germline CDR1 is SGHTA and CDR2 is FQGNSA. V was cut by 5 bases and J by 0 bases, with 11 bases left in between. The CDR3 has 15 residues. The CDR3 sequence: CASSPSVGSGNTIYF. Written as DNA, the CDR3 is TGTGCCAGCAGCCCTTCGGTAGGCTCTGGAAACACCATATATTTT. The entire variable domain, with the rest obtained from reference TRBV7-2 and TRBJ1-3, is as follows: GAGVSQSPSNKVTEKGKDVELRCDPISGHTALYWYRQSLGQGLEFLIYFQGNSAPDKSGLPSDRFSAERTGGSVSTLTIQRTQQEDSAVYLCASSPSVGSGNTIYFGEGSWLTVV.

The J gene is TRBJ2-7, the V gene TRBV7-9; D call uncertain. CDR3 length: 12 residues. CDR1 and CDR2 (germline): SEHNR, FQNEAQ (reference sequence). Between the trimmed V and J ends, which lost 3 bases and 2 bases, there was a span of 5 bases. Here the CDR3 reads CASSFTTYEQYF. The CDR3 DNA reads TGTGCCAGCAGCTTTACTACCTACGAGCAGTACTTC.

The chain carries TRBV18 and TRBJ1-2; 8 bases align to TRBD1. CDR3 length equals 17 residues. Germline V gene sequence: CDR1 KGHSH, CDR2 LQKENI. After removal of 0 bases from V and 0 bases from J, the junction contained 6 bases not matched to a gene. The CDR3 region is CASSPPGDRLSNYGYTF. The CDR3 DNA reads as TGTGCCAGCTCACCACCGGGGGACAGGCTTTCTAACTATGGCTACACCTTC. The entire variable domain, with the rest obtained from reference TRBV18 and TRBJ1-2, is as follows: NAGVMQNPRHLVRRRGQEARLRCSPMKGHSHVYWYRQLPEEGLKFMVYLQKENIIDESGMPKERFSAEFPKEGPSILRIQQVVRGDSAAYFCASSPPGDRLSNYGYTFGSGTRLTVV.

The genes are TRBV6-1 and TRBJ2-4; 10 nucleotides line up with TRBD1. The V gene end was trimmed by 2 bases and the J gene end by 1 base; junction bases not matched to a gene: 5. Germline V gives CDR1 MNHNS, CDR2 SASEGT. CDR3 length: 17 amino acids. CDR3 loop: CASSEPGQGYAKNIQYF. CDR3 in DNA: TGTGCCAGCAGTGAACCGGGACAGGGGTACGCCAAAAACATTCAGTACTTC.

The rearrangement joins TRBV4-1 to TRBJ2-5; perhaps TRBD1 as D (5 bases). This CDR3 contains 16 residues. From germline, CDR1 is MGHRA and CDR2 YSYEKL. V lost 2 bases to trimming and J lost 2 bases, with 15 bases between them. The CDR3 DNA reads as TGCGCCAGCAGCCAATTTCTCCAGGGCTATCAAGAGACCCAGTACTTC. It codes for CASSQFLQGYQETQYF.

This clone is a singleton in its sample. This chain links TRBV14 with TRBJ1-4; no clear D. CDR1 and CDR2 (germline): SGHDN, FVKESK. Trimming stripped 4 bases from V and 3 bases from J, with 15 bases between. There are 16 residues in the CDR3. CDR3 in amino acids: CASSRLGGGSNEKLFF. The CDR3 region has the DNA TGTGCCAGCAGCCGACTGGGCGGAGGGTCTAATGAAAAACTGTTTTTT.

The chain uses TRBV28 and TRBJ1-1; D is undetermined. The CDR3 has 14 amino acids. Germline CDR1 reads MDHEN; CDR2 reads SYDVKM. The ends were cut back, 0 bases at V and 1 base at J, with 6 bases in the middle. This CDR3 reads CASSLWDGNTEAFF. DNA of the CDR3: TGTGCCAGCAGTTTATGGGACGGGAACACTGAAGCTTTCTTT.

This chain links TRBV11-2 with TRBJ1-1; TRBD1 aligns across 9 bases. Germline CDR1 reads SGHAT; CDR2 reads FQNNGV. CDR3 length: 15 residues. Trimming removed 2 bases from V and 1 base from J; junction bases left unmatched: 2. The chain's CDR3 is CASSLTGQGNTEAFF. Here the CDR3 DNA reads TGTGCCAGCAGCTTAACGGGACAGGGGAACACTGAAGCTTTCTTT.

The J gene is TRBJ2-1, the V gene TRBV6-5, with D possibly TRBD1 on 6 matching bases. Trimming cost V 3 bases and J 8 bases, with 17 bases left between them. CDR3 size: 15 residues. Per germline, CDR1 MNHEY and CDR2 SVGAGI. The CDR3 region is CASSYPGQPRDEQFF. As DNA, the CDR3 is TGTGCCAGCAGTTATCCCGGACAGCCCCGGGATGAGCAGTTCTTC.

The V call is TRBV7-9, the J call TRBJ2-1; 8 bases fit TRBD1. The J segment lost 4 bases and the V segment lost 5 bases, leaving 7 bases of the junction unmatched. This CDR3 is 15 amino acids long. CDR1 and CDR2 (germline): SEHNR, FQNEAQ (reference sequence). CDR3 in amino acids: CASSPRGTGYNEQFF. The DNA of the CDR3 is TGTGCCAGCAGCCCCCGCGGGACAGGATACAATGAGCAGTTCTTC.

This clone has a handful of counts. The chain employs TRBV6-2 or TRBV6-3 and TRBJ2-2; D possibly matches TRBD1 or TRBD2 (5 bases each). V shed 0 bases and J shed 4 bases, with 15 bases lying between them. Germline-derived CDR1 and CDR2 are MNHEY and SVGEGT. The CDR3 has 17 amino acids. CDR3 in amino acids: CASSYSGQGDSTGELFF. CDR3 DNA sequence: TGTGCCAGCAGTTACTCGGGGCAGGGAGACAGCACCGGGGAGCTGTTTTTT.

The V and J genes are TRBV6-5 and TRBJ1-5; weak D call: TRBD1 (6 bases). Trimming took 6 bases from V and 6 from J, leaving 18 bases between them. The CDR3 has 15 amino acids. Per germline, CDR1 MNHEY and CDR2 SVGAGI. This chain's CDR3 is CASRKIGGLGQPQHF. In nucleotides, the CDR3 is TGTGCCAGCAGGAAAATCGGGGGGCTGGGTCAGCCCCAGCATTTT.

This clone was recorded once. This chain links TRBV4-1 with TRBJ2-2; the match to TRBD2 covers 14 bases. Germline V lookup: CDR1 MGHRA, CDR2 YSYEKL. V gave up 1 base and J gave up 6 bases; unmatched junction bases: 4. The CDR3 runs to 17 residues. This chain's CDR3 is CASSQGLAGGPSGELFF. The CDR3 region has the DNA TGCGCCAGCAGCCAAGGACTAGCGGGGGGGCCGTCCGGGGAGCTGTTTTTT.

The V call is TRBV4-2, the J call TRBJ1-3, with D unclear. V was pared by 0 bases and J by 8 bases, with 14 bases between. CDR1 is LGHNA and CDR2 is YNFKEQ in the germline V gene. The CDR3 extends over 15 amino acids. The chain's CDR3 is CASSQERRYLDTIYF. CDR3 DNA: TGTGCCAGCAGCCAAGAAAGAAGGTATTTAGACACCATATATTTT.

Only one count was recorded for this clone. V gene TRBV2 combines with J gene TRBJ2-5; D remains unclear. V was trimmed by 3 bases and J by 5 bases, leaving 16 bases between them. The germline gives CDR1 SNHLY, CDR2 FYNNEI. The CDR3 runs to 15 residues. CDR3 DNA: TGTGCCAGCAGTGATTTTGTGGGTACGAGGGAGACCCAGTACTTC. Encoded protein: CASSDFVGTRETQYF.

In this sample, this clone turned up once. The chain joins TRBV9 to TRBJ2-7; 8 nucleotides line up with TRBD1. CDR3 length: 15 residues. Germline CDR1 SGDLS, CDR2 YYNGEE. With V trimmed by 3 bases and J by 4 bases, 9 bases remained unmatched. The CDR3 DNA is TGTGCCAGCAGCGCCCGTGGGACAGGCGGATACGAGCAGTACTTC. The encoded protein is CASSARGTGGYEQYF.

The rearrangement links TRBV6-5 to TRBJ1-6; unclear D gene. From germline, CDR1 is MNHEY and CDR2 SVGAGI. V was clipped by 8 bases and J by 8 bases, with 16 bases between them. This CDR3 contains 14 residues. CDR3 sequence reads: CASLRTVEDSPLHF. DNA of the CDR3: TGTGCCAGCTTACGGACCGTGGAGGATTCACCCCTCCACTTT.

This clone was counted a single time. This chain joins TRBV15 and TRBJ2-3; 7 nucleotides agree with TRBD1. The CDR3 runs to 15 residues. CDR1 and CDR2 from the germline V gene are LNHNV and YYDKDF (reference sequence). The V gene end was trimmed by 5 bases and the J gene end by 2 bases; junction bases not matched to a gene: 7. The CDR3 coding sequence is TGTGCCACCAGCCGAACAGGGGTGAACACAGATACGCAGTATTTT. Protein sequence: CATSRTGVNTDTQYF.